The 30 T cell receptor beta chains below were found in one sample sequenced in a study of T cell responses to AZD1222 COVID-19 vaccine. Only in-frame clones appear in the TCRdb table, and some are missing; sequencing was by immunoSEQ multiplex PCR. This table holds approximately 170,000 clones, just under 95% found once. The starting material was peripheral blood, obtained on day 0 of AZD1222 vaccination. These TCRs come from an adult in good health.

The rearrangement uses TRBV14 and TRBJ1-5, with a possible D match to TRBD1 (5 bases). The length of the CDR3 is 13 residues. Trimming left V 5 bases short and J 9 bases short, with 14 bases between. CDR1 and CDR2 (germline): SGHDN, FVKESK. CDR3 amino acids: CASSEGLGWPQHF. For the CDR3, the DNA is TGTGCCAGCAGCGAGGGACTGGGATGGCCCCAGCATTTT.

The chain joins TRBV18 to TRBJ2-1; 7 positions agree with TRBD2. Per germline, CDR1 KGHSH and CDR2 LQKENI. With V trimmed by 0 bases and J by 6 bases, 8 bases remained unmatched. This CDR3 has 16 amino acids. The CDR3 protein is CASSPPRREMSNEQFF. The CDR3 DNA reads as TGTGCCAGCTCACCACCCCGGCGGGAGATGAGCAATGAGCAGTTCTTC.

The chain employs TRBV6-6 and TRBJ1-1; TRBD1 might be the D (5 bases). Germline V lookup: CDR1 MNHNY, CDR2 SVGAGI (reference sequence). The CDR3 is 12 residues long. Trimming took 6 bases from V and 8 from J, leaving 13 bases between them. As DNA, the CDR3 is TGTGCCAGCAGCCAGGACAAGCCAGAAGCTTTCTTT. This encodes CASSQDKPEAFF.

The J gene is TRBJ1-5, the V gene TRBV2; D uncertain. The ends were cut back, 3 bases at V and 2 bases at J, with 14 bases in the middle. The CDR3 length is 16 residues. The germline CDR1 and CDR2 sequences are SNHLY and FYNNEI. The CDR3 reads CASSEGTSTRNQPQHF. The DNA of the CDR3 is TGTGCCAGCAGTGAGGGCACCTCGACCCGCAATCAGCCCCAGCATTTT.

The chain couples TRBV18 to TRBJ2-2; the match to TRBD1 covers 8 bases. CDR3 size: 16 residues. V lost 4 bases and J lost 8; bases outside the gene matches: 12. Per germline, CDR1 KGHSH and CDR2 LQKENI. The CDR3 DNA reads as TGTGCCAGCTCACGAACCGGACAGGGAATTGCGGGGGAGCTGTTTTTT. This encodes CASSRTGQGIAGELFF.

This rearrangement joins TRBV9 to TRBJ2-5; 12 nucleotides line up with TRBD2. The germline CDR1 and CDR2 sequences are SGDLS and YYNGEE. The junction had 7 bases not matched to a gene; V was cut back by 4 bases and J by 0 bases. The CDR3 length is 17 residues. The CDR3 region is CASSPRLAGAYQETQYF. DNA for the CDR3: TGTGCCAGCAGCCCGAGACTAGCGGGGGCTTACCAAGAGACCCAGTACTTC.

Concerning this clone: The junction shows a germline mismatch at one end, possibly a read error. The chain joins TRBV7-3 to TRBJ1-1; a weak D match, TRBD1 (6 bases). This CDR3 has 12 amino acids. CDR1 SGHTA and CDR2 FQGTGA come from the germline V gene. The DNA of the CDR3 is TGTGCCAGCAGCTTAACCGGTACGACAGGCCTGTTT. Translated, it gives CASSLTGTTGLF.

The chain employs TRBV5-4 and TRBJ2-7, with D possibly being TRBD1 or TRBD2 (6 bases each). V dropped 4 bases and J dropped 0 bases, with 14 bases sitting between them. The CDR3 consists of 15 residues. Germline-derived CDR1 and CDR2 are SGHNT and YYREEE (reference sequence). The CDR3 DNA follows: TGTGCCAGCAGCCAAGGAGGGACAAGCTCCTACGAGCAGTACTTC. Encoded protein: CASSQGGTSSYEQYF.

In DNA, the CDR3 is TGTGCCAGCAGGCCCGGGCCGTTCAATAACTATGGCTACACCTTC. Translating it yields CASRPGPFNNYGYTF. The chain carries TRBV7-3 and TRBJ1-2, with D unclear. The CDR3 totals 15 residues. V lost 6 bases and J 1 base, leaving 15 bases between the germline ends. The V gene's germline CDR1 is SGHTA and CDR2 FQGTGA.

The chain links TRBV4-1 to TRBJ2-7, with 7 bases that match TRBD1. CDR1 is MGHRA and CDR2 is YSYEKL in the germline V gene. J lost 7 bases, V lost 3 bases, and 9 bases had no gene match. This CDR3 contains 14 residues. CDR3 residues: CASSHSTGPWEQYF. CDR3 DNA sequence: TGCGCCAGCAGCCACTCGACAGGGCCCTGGGAGCAGTACTTC.

This chain's CDR3 is CASSTGGVRDTIYF. CDR3 sequence (DNA): TGCGCCAGCAGCACTGGCGGGGTGAGGGACACCATATATTTT. This chain joins TRBV5-1 and TRBJ1-3; D call uncertain. Trimming cost V 4 bases and J 8 bases, with 16 bases left between them. Germline V CDR1 and CDR2: SGHRS, YFSETQ. This CDR3 is 14 amino acids long.

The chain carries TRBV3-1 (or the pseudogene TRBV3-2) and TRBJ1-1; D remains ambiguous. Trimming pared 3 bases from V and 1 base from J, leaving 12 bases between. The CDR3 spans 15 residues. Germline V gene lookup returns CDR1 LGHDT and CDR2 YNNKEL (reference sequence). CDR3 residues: CASSHGYSSNTEAFF. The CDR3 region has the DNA TGTGCCAGCAGCCATGGCTACAGTTCGAACACTGAAGCTTTCTTT.

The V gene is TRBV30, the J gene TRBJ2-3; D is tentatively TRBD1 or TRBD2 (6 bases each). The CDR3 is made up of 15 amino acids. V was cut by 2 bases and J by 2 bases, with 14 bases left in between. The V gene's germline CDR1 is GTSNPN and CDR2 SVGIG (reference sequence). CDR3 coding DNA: TGTGCCTGGAGTAGGGGGGCCGGATTCACAGATACGCAGTATTTT. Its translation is CAWSRGAGFTDTQYF. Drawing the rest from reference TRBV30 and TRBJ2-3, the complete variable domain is SQTIHQWPATLVQPVGSPLSLECTVEGTSNPNLYWYRQAAGRGLQLLFYSVGIGQISSEVPQNLSASRPQDRQFILSSKKLLLSDSGFYLCAWSRGAGFTDTQYFGPGTRLTVL.

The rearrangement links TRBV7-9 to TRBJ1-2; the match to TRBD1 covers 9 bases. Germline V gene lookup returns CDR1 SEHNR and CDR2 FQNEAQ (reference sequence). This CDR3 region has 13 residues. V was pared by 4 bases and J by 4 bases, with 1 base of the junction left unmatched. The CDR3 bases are TGTGCCAGCAGCTCGACAGGGGGCTATGGCTACACCTTC. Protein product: CASSSTGGYGYTF.

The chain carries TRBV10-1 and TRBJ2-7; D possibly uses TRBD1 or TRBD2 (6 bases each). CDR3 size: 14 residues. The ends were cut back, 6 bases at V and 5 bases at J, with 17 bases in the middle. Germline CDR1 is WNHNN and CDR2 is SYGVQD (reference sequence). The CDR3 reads CASSSGLEGDEQYF. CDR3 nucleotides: TGCGCCAGCAGCTCGGGACTCGAGGGGGACGAGCAGTACTTC.

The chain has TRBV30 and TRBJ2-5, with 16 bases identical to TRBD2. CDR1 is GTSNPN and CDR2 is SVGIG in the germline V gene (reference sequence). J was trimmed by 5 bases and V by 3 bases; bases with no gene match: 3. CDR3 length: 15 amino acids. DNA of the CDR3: TGTGCCTGGAGCCCGGGACTAGCGGGAGGGGAGACCCAGTACTTC. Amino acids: CAWSPGLAGGETQYF.

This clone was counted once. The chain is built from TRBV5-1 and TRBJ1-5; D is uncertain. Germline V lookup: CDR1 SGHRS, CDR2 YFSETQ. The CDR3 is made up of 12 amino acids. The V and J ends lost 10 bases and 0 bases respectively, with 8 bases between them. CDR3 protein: CASEFSNQPQHF. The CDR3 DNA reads TGCGCCTCCGAGTTTAGCAATCAGCCCCAGCATTTT.

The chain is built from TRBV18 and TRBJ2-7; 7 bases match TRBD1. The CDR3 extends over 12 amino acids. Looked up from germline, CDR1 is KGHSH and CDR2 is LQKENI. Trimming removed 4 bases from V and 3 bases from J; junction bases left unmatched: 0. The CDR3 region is CASSRDSYEQYF. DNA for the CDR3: TGTGCCAGCTCACGGGACAGCTACGAGCAGTACTTC.

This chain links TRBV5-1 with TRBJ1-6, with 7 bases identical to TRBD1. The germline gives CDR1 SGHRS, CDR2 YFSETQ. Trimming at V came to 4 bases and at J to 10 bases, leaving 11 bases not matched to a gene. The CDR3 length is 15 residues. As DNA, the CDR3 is TGCGCCAGCAGCCCAGGGACAGTTGGAGGGTCACCCCTCCACTTT. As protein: CASSPGTVGGSPLHF.

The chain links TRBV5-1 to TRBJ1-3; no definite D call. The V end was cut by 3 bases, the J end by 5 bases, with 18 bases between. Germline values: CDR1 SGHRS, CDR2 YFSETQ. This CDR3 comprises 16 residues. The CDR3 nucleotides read TGCGCCAGCAGCTGGACGGTGGGCAGCTCCAGAAACACCATATATTTT. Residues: CASSWTVGSSRNTIYF. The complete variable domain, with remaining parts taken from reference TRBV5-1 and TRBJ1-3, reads KAGVTQTPRYLIKTRGQQVTLSCSPISGHRSVSWYQQTPGQGLQFLFEYFSETQRNKGNFPGRFSGRQFSNSRSEMNVSTLELGDSALYLCASSWTVGSSRNTIYFGEGSWLTVV.

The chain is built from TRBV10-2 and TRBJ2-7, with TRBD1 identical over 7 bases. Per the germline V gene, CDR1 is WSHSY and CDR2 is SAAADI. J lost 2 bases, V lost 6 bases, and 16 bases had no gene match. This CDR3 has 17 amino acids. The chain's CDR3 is CASRTGTAVRRAYEQYF. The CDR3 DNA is TGCGCCAGCAGAACCGGGACAGCCGTCAGGCGGGCCTACGAGCAGTACTTC.

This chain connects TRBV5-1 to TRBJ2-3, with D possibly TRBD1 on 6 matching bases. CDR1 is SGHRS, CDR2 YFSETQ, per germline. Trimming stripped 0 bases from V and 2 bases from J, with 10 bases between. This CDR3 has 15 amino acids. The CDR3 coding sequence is TGCGCCAGCAGCTTGGGGGACATATCCACAGATACGCAGTATTTT. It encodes CASSLGDISTDTQYF.

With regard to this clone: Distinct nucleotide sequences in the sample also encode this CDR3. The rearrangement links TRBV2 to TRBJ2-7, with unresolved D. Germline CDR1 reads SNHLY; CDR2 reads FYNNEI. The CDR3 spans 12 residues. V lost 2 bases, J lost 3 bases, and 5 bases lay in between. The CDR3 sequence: CASSENSYEQYF. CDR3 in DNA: TGTGCCAGCAGTGAAAACAGCTACGAGCAGTACTTC.

The CDR3 coding sequence is TGCGCCAGCAGCCGGGCGGGACAGGGGTTCGATGAGCAGTTCTTC. This translates into CASSRAGQGFDEQFF. The rearrangement uses TRBV5-1 and TRBJ2-1; 10 bases align to TRBD1. V trimming: 4 bases; J trimming: 8 bases; junction bases outside the gene matches: 9. The CDR3 has 15 amino acids. CDR1 and CDR2 from the germline V gene are SGHRS and YFSETQ. The full variable domain, its missing parts supplied by reference TRBV5-1 and TRBJ2-1, is KAGVTQTPRYLIKTRGQQVTLSCSPISGHRSVSWYQQTPGQGLQFLFEYFSETQRNKGNFPGRFSGRQFSNSRSEMNVSTLELGDSALYLCASSRAGQGFDEQFFGPGTRLTVL.

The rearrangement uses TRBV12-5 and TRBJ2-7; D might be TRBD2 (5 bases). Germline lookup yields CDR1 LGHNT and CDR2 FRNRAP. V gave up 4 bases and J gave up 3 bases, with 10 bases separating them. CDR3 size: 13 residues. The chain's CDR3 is CASGSYEGYEQYF. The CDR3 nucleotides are TGTGCTAGTGGTTCCTATGAGGGCTACGAGCAGTACTTC.

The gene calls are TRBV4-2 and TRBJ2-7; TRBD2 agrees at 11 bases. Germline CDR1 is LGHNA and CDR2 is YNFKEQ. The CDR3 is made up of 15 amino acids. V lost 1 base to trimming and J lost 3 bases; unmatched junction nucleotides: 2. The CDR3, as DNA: TGTGCCAGCAGCCAAGCAGGGACTAGCGGCTACGAGCAGTACTTC. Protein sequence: CASSQAGTSGYEQYF.

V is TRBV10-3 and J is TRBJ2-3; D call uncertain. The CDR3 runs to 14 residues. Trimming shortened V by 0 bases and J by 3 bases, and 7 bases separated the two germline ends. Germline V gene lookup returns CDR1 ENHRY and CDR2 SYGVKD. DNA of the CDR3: TGTGCCATCAGTGAGTCGAAGGTTACAGATACGCAGTATTTT. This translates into CAISESKVTDTQYF.

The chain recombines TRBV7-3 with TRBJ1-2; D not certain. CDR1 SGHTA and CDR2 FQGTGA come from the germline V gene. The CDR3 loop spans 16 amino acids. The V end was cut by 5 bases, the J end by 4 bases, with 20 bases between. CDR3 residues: CASSQGRRSAGYGYTF. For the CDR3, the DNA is TGTGCCAGCAGCCAAGGCCGGCGTTCGGCAGGCTATGGCTACACCTTC.

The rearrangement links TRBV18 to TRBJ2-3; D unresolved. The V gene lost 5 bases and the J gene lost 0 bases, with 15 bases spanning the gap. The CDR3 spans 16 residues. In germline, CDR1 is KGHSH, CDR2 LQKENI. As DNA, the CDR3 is TGTGCCAGCTCAATATCTTGGTCTCCTAGCACAGATACGCAGTATTTT. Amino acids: CASSISWSPSTDTQYF.

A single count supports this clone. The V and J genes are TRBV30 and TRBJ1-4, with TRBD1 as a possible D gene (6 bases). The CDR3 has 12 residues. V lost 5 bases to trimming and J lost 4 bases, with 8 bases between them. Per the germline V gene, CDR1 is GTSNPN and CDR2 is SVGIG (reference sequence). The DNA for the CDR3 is TGTGCCTGGGGACAGATTAATGAAAAACTGTTTTTT. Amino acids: CAWGQINEKLFF.